This TCR beta chain was retrieved from a study of blood T cell repertoires in COVID-19. Looking at the study overall: Sources were T cells, B-cell-depleted T cells, or PBMCs; the material itself was cDNA or gDNA.

Seattle patients were enrolled during active infection and followed longitudinally. Assay: immunoSEQ multiplex PCR; the TCRdb copy retains only in-frame clones and omits some. The sample includes 150,000 to 200,000 clones, 92% of them seen just once. The sample taken for sequencing was peripheral blood. The sequence derives from a man aged 30 to 45 with COVID-19, enrolled during active disease.

The CDR3 sequence is CASSLVAGSTTDTQYF. CDR3 coding DNA: TGTGCCAGCAGCTTAGTAGCGGGCAGTACCACAGATACGCAGTATTTT. The chain is built from TRBV7-2 and TRBJ2-3, with 7 bases identical to TRBD2. Germline V gene sequence: CDR1 SGHTA, CDR2 FQGNSA. J gave up 2 bases and V 1 base, and 6 bases lay outside the gene matches. CDR3 length equals 16 residues.